Listed below are T cell receptor beta chains from one sample, sequenced in a study of shared clonotypes between healthy human individuals. This table comes from immunoSEQ multiplex PCR, and its TCRdb copy is limited to in-frame clones, with some not included. There are approximately 1,000,000 clones in the sample; approximately 77% occur only once, and almost 0.9% lies in the top ten. Sequences were obtained from memory CD4+ T cells from PBMCs. All receptors come from a man between 18 and 29 years old in good health. Some clones in this sample may be carry-over from other donors' samples. The CDR3 runs from the conserved cysteine through the conserved F or W. The D gene is left open where the match is weak. The size of a clone is reported for some rows only, either as once, few or many, or as a class for expanded clones.

v_gene: TRBV7-2
abundance: .
j_gene: TRBJ2-5
d_gene: .
CDR3nt: TGTGCCAGCAGCTTGAGCTGGTCGGAGACCCAGTACTTC
CDR3aa: CASSLSWSETQYF

v_gene: TRBV4-1
abundance: .
j_gene: TRBJ1-4
d_gene: .
CDR3nt: TGCGCCAGCAGCCAAGGGAAGAGGACGGACCCGACTAATGAAAAACTGTTTTTT
CDR3aa: CASSQGKRTDPTNEKLFF

v_gene: TRBV9
abundance: .
j_gene: TRBJ1-3
d_gene: TRBD1
CDR3nt: TGTGCCAGCAGCGTAGAAGTTGGGACAGGGGCTGGAAACACCATATATTTT
CDR3aa: CASSVEVGTGAGNTIYF

v_gene: TRBV2
abundance: .
j_gene: TRBJ1-1
d_gene: .
CDR3nt: TGTGCCAGCAGTGAGAGGGCCATGGGCACTGAAGCTTTCTTT
CDR3aa: CASSERAMGTEAFF

v_gene: TRBV6-1
abundance: few
j_gene: TRBJ2-3
d_gene: TRBD1
CDR3nt: TGTGCCAGCAGTGTACAGGGGGCAGATACGCAGTATTTT
CDR3aa: CASSVQGADTQYF

v_gene: TRBV6-1
abundance: .
j_gene: TRBJ1-3
d_gene: .
CDR3nt: TGTGCCAGCAGTGAACAGGGAGGCACCATATATTTT
CDR3aa: CASSEQGGTIYF

v_gene: TRBV28
abundance: .
j_gene: TRBJ1-6
d_gene: TRBD1
CDR3nt: TGTGCCAGCAACTTAGGGGACAGGGATAATTCACCCCTCCACTTT
CDR3aa: CASNLGDRDNSPLHF

v_gene: TRBV4-1
abundance: .
j_gene: TRBJ2-4
d_gene: TRBD2
CDR3nt: TGCGCCAGCAGCCAGTGGCTAGCGGCCATGGAGGGAGCCAAAAACATTCAGTACTTC
CDR3aa: CASSQWLAAMEGAKNIQYF

v_gene: TRBV5-1
abundance: few
j_gene: TRBJ2-5
d_gene: TRBD2
CDR3nt: TGCGCCAGCAGCTTGGGCCCCGGACTAGCGGGAAGGGACTTC
CDR3aa: CASSLGPGLAGRDF

v_gene: TRBV10-2
abundance: .
j_gene: TRBJ1-5
d_gene: .
CDR3nt: TGCGCCAGCAGTCCTAGCAATCAGCCCCAGCATTTT
CDR3aa: CASSPSNQPQHF

v_gene: TRBV5-1
abundance: .
j_gene: TRBJ2-7
d_gene: TRBD2
CDR3nt: TGCGCCAGCAGCTTGATGTCGGGAGGACGACACGAGCAGTACTTC
CDR3aa: CASSLMSGGRHEQYF

v_gene: TRBV7-2
abundance: .
j_gene: TRBJ2-5
d_gene: .
CDR3nt: TGTGCCAGCAGCTTCGAGACGGAGACCCAGTACTTC
CDR3aa: CASSFETETQYF

v_gene: TRBV28
abundance: .
j_gene: TRBJ1-2
d_gene: TRBD1
CDR3nt: TGTGCCAGCACCCCAACGGACAGGATCTATGGCTACACCTTC
CDR3aa: CASTPTDRIYGYTF

v_gene: TRBV27
abundance: .
j_gene: TRBJ2-4
d_gene: .
CDR3nt: TGTGCCAGCACCGCACTAGACGCAGGAGCCAAAAACATTCAGTACTTC
CDR3aa: CASTALDAGAKNIQYF

v_gene: TRBV2
abundance: .
j_gene: TRBJ2-1
d_gene: TRBD2
CDR3nt: TGTGCCAGCAGTGAAAGCCCCTCGGGACTAGCGGGAGAGTCGGGGGTCTTC
CDR3aa: CASSESPSGLAGESGVF

v_gene: TRBV2
abundance: .
j_gene: TRBJ1-2
d_gene: .
CDR3nt: TGTGCCAGCAGTGCGGGAGAGCTATATGGCTACACCTTC
CDR3aa: CASSAGELYGYTF

v_gene: TRBV11-3
abundance: .
j_gene: TRBJ2-5
d_gene: TRBD2
CDR3nt: TGTGCCAGCAGCTCGGGACTAGCGGGAGTAAGGGCCCAGACTCAAGAGACCCAGTACTTC
CDR3aa: CASSSGLAGVRAQTQETQYF

v_gene: TRBV7-3
abundance: .
j_gene: TRBJ2-5
d_gene: .
CDR3nt: TGTGCCAGCAGCTTATCCGGGCGGGAGACCCAGTACTTC
CDR3aa: CASSLSGRETQYF

v_gene: TRBV7-2
abundance: .
j_gene: TRBJ2-7
d_gene: .
CDR3nt: TGTGCCAGCAGCGTCCGGGCCTCCTACGAGCAGTACTTC
CDR3aa: CASSVRASYEQYF

v_gene: TRBV10-2
abundance: once
j_gene: TRBJ2-7
d_gene: .
CDR3nt: TGCGCCAGCAGTGAAACTGGTTCCTACGAGCAGTACTTC
CDR3aa: CASSETGSYEQYF

v_gene: TRBV18
abundance: .
j_gene: TRBJ2-3
d_gene: TRBD2
CDR3nt: TGTGCCAGCTCACGGACTAGCGGGAGGGCCGGGGATACGCAGTATTTT
CDR3aa: CASSRTSGRAGDTQYF

v_gene: TRBV19
abundance: .
j_gene: TRBJ2-3
d_gene: TRBD2
CDR3nt: TGTGCCAGTAGTATAGTGGGACTAGCGGGCAACACAGATACGCAGTATTTT
CDR3aa: CASSIVGLAGNTDTQYF

v_gene: TRBV30
abundance: few
j_gene: TRBJ1-2
d_gene: .
CDR3nt: TGTGCCTGGAGTGTAGTGAGTGGCTACACCTTC
CDR3aa: CAWSVVSGYTF

v_gene: TRBV2
abundance: .
j_gene: TRBJ2-5
d_gene: .
CDR3nt: TGTGCCAGCAGTGAATACAGCAAAGAGACCCAGTACTTC
CDR3aa: CASSEYSKETQYF

v_gene: TRBV5-1
abundance: .
j_gene: TRBJ1-3
d_gene: .
CDR3nt: TGCGCCAGCAGCTTGCCGGGGTCGGGAAACACCATATATTTT
CDR3aa: CASSLPGSGNTIYF

v_gene: TRBV7-9
abundance: .
j_gene: TRBJ1-2
d_gene: .
CDR3nt: TGTGCCAGCAGCTTGTCCGTCAGAAACTATGGCTACACCTTC
CDR3aa: CASSLSVRNYGYTF

v_gene: TRBV4-2
abundance: .
j_gene: TRBJ1-4
d_gene: .
CDR3nt: TGTGCCAGCAGCCAAGGGGGGGCCGAGGAAAAACTGTTTTTT
CDR3aa: CASSQGGAEEKLFF

v_gene: TRBV7-7
abundance: .
j_gene: TRBJ2-1
d_gene: .
CDR3nt: TGTGCCAGCAGCTTAATGGGGACACTCGGGTACAATGAGCAGTTCTTC
CDR3aa: CASSLMGTLGYNEQFF

v_gene: TRBV5-1
abundance: .
j_gene: TRBJ2-7
d_gene: TRBD1
CDR3nt: TGCGCCAGCAGCGCCGGGACAGGGACCCCCTACGAGCAGTACTTC
CDR3aa: CASSAGTGTPYEQYF

v_gene: TRBV28
abundance: .
j_gene: TRBJ2-7
d_gene: .
CDR3nt: TGTGCCAGCAGTTCGGTCACGGGAAGGGGAACTATCTACGAGCAGTACTTC
CDR3aa: CASSSVTGRGTIYEQYF

v_gene: TRBV29-1
abundance: .
j_gene: TRBJ1-2
d_gene: .
CDR3nt: TGCAGCGTTGGTTCGTCGGGCTATGGCTACACCTTC
CDR3aa: CSVGSSGYGYTF

v_gene: TRBV2
abundance: .
j_gene: TRBJ1-5
d_gene: .
CDR3nt: TGTGCCAGCAGTGACCAGGGCAGAAGCAATCAGCCCCAGCATTTT
CDR3aa: CASSDQGRSNQPQHF

v_gene: TRBV5-1
abundance: .
j_gene: TRBJ2-5
d_gene: TRBD2
CDR3nt: TGCGCCAGCAGCCAGGGGACTAGCGGAGAAGAGACCCAGTACTTC
CDR3aa: CASSQGTSGEETQYF

v_gene: TRBV5-3
abundance: .
j_gene: TRBJ2-5
d_gene: .
CDR3nt: TGTGCCAGAAGCTTGGTGGTCCCTAGGGCAGAGACCCAGTACTTC
CDR3aa: CARSLVVPRAETQYF

v_gene: TRBV18
abundance: .
j_gene: TRBJ2-5
d_gene: .
CDR3nt: TGTGCCAGCTCACCAGCTGAGACCCAGTACTTC
CDR3aa: CASSPAETQYF

v_gene: TRBV7-9
abundance: .
j_gene: TRBJ2-7
d_gene: .
CDR3nt: TGTGCCAGCAGCTTAGGGGGTTCGGGGCCCTCCTACGAGCAGTACTTC
CDR3aa: CASSLGGSGPSYEQYF

v_gene: TRBV2
abundance: .
j_gene: TRBJ1-2
d_gene: .
CDR3nt: TGTGCCAGCAAGGGAGGCTCAGCTAACTATGGCTACACCTTC
CDR3aa: CASKGGSANYGYTF

v_gene: TRBV2
abundance: .
j_gene: TRBJ2-7
d_gene: .
CDR3nt: TGTGCCAGCAGTGAAACAAATTCAGGGAAGTTCGAGCAGTACTTC
CDR3aa: CASSETNSGKFEQYF

v_gene: TRBV2
abundance: .
j_gene: TRBJ1-1
d_gene: TRBD1
CDR3nt: TGTGCCAGCCGCCCCCGAAGACAGGGCGGTCGAACTGAAGCTTTCTTT
CDR3aa: CASRPRRQGGRTEAFF

v_gene: TRBV28
abundance: few
j_gene: TRBJ1-5
d_gene: .
CDR3nt: TGTGCCACTTTAGAGATGAGCAATCAGCCCCAGCATTTT
CDR3aa: CATLEMSNQPQHF

v_gene: TRBV9
abundance: .
j_gene: TRBJ1-2
d_gene: TRBD1
CDR3nt: TGTGCCAGCAGCGCCGTACAGGGGGCCTATGGCTACACCTTC
CDR3aa: CASSAVQGAYGYTF

v_gene: TRBV28
abundance: once
j_gene: TRBJ2-7
d_gene: .
CDR3nt: TGTGCCAGCAGCTCCGGGGCCACCCCCCCCTACGAGCAGTACTTC
CDR3aa: CASSSGATPPYEQYF